This T cell receptor beta chain was found in a study of cytomegalovirus exposure and HLA in healthy donors. General study findings and limits: Several top significant clusters appeared, in a later analysis, to be linked to common viral pathogens.

The V and J ends lost 0 bases and 12 bases respectively, with 12 bases between them. The germline V gene encodes CDR1 LNHNV and CDR2 YYDKDF (reference sequence). The CDR3 totals 13 residues. Turning to this clone: Antigen specificity is unknown.

At the time of sampling, donors were nominally healthy, though unrecorded immune exposures were likely. The primer mix had 60 Vbeta and 13 Jbeta primers. Clones were read by immunoSEQ multiplex PCR, and TCRdb kept only the in-frame ones, dropping some. The data contain roughly 100,000 clones, more than 75% of them singletons. The receptor was isolated from a woman aged 18-35 years in good health and CMV-seropositive. The sample comprised PBMCs. The chain is built from TRBV15 and TRBJ2-1; possibly TRBD1 for D (6 bases). The DNA of the CDR3 is TGTGCCACCAGCAGAGAATCCCAGGGGTCGCAGTTCTTC. Protein product: CATSRESQGSQFF.